These 11 T cell receptor beta chains came from one sample sequenced in a study of Ad26.COV2.S vaccination and SARS-CoV-2 variants. Treatment given: 19 received Ad26.COV2.S at low or high dose, single or two shots; about 5 received placebo; per-sample allocation not given. Specimen acquisition occurred on day 63 following the initial vaccine or placebo injection. Using immunoSEQ multiplex PCR, the repertoire was profiled, and TCRdb retains in-frame clones only, with some absent. The profile shows about 410,000 clones, 88% of them singletons. Sequenced here: peripheral blood, sampled in a trial of Ad26.COV2.S vaccine versus placebo. These receptors originate from a person between 18 and 65 years old who received the Ad26.COV2.S COVID-19 vaccine or a placebo.

J is TRBJ1-1 and V is TRBV18, with TRBD1 identical over 9 bases. The ends lost 3 bases at V and 3 bases at J; junction bases unmatched: 8. The V gene's germline CDR1 is KGHSH and CDR2 LQKENI. This CDR3 is built from 16 residues. The CDR3 bases are TGTGCCAGCTCACCCAACAGGGGGCTGAAGGACACTGAAGCTTTCTTT. This gives the protein CASSPNRGLKDTEAFF.

This chain joins TRBV6-5 and TRBJ1-2; no clear D gene. Trimming shortened V by 6 bases and J by 1 base, and 12 bases separated the two germline ends. Germline V CDR1 and CDR2: MNHEY, SVGAGI. The CDR3 is 14 residues long. The CDR3 reads CASRLIGFNYGYTF. CDR3 in DNA: TGTGCCAGCAGGCTAATAGGTTTTAACTATGGCTACACCTTC.

The chain employs TRBV7-9 and TRBJ1-3; TRBD1 matches 7 bases. Trimming at V came to 1 base and at J to 0 bases, leaving 9 bases not matched to a gene. CDR3 length: 18 amino acids. Germline CDR1 reads SEHNR; CDR2 reads FQNEAQ (reference sequence). CDR3: CASSLEWDSLRSGNTIYF. The DNA of the CDR3 is TGTGCCAGCAGCTTAGAATGGGACAGCCTCCGCTCTGGAAACACCATATATTTT.

This chain connects TRBV10-3 to TRBJ2-6, with TRBD1 as a possible D gene (5 bases). The V end lost 7 bases, the J end lost 2 bases, and 6 bases lay between the germline ends. The length of the CDR3 is 13 residues. Germline lookup yields CDR1 ENHRY and CDR2 SYGVKD. CDR3 in amino acids: CAIKGAGANVLTF. DNA for the CDR3: TGTGCCATCAAAGGGGCTGGGGCCAACGTCCTGACTTTC.

In its sample, this clone was seen a few times. This chain joins TRBV10-1 and TRBJ1-2; 8 positions match TRBD1. From germline, CDR1 is WNHNN and CDR2 SYGVQD (reference sequence). Unmatched junction bases numbered 5, after V lost 4 bases and J lost 4 bases. The CDR3 is 14 residues long. The CDR3 coding sequence is TGCGCCAGCAGTGCAGGACAGGGCCCCTATGGCTACACCTTC. Encoded protein: CASSAGQGPYGYTF.

The chain recombines TRBV11-2 with TRBJ2-5; D is uncertain. CDR1 is SGHAT, CDR2 FQNNGV, per germline. The CDR3 length is 14 residues. V was shortened by 0 bases and J by 3 bases, with 8 bases between the two germline ends. The CDR3: CASSLDVREETQYF. Written as DNA, the CDR3 is TGTGCCAGCAGCTTAGATGTGCGAGAAGAGACCCAGTACTTC.

The rearrangement joins TRBV11-3 to TRBJ2-5; D may be TRBD1 (6 bases). The CDR3 runs 15 residues. Looked up from germline, CDR1 is SGHNT and CDR2 is YENEEA. Trimming pared 0 bases from V and 5 bases from J, leaving 13 bases between. In DNA form, the CDR3 reads TGTGCCAGCAGCTTAGATTCGACAGGCGGGGAGACCCAGTACTTC. Translation: CASSLDSTGGETQYF.

The chain uses TRBV7-9 and TRBJ2-1; 10 bases map to TRBD2. Looked up from germline, CDR1 is SEHNR and CDR2 is FQNEAQ (reference sequence). The CDR3 spans 14 residues. J was trimmed by 2 bases and V by 8 bases; bases with no gene match: 3. The CDR3 is CASGTSDPYNEQFF. In nucleotides, the CDR3 is TGTGCCAGCGGGACTAGCGACCCCTACAATGAGCAGTTCTTC. The entire variable domain, with the rest obtained from reference TRBV7-9 and TRBJ2-1, is as follows: DTGVSQNPRHKITKRGQNVTFRCDPISEHNRLYWYRQTLGQGPEFLTYFQNEAQLEKSRLLSDRFSAERPKGSFSTLEIQRTEQGDSAMYLCASGTSDPYNEQFFGPGTRLTVL.

The chain is built from TRBV7-9 and TRBJ1-5; no clear D. Deletions cut 0 bases from V and 0 bases from J, with 12 bases between. The germline gives CDR1 SEHNR, CDR2 FQNEAQ (reference sequence). This CDR3 comprises 17 residues. As DNA, the CDR3 is TGTGCCAGCAGCTTAGCTCACCCCAGGAGTAGCAATCAGCCCCAGCATTTT. This encodes CASSLAHPRSSNQPQHF. The full variable domain, in which reference TRBV7-9 and TRBJ1-5 provide the parts outside the CDR3, is DTGVSQNPRHKITKRGQNVTFRCDPISEHNRLYWYRQTLGQGPEFLTYFQNEAQLEKSRLLSDRFSAERPKGSFSTLEIQRTEQGDSAMYLCASSLAHPRSSNQPQHFGDGTRLSIL.

The chain carries TRBV10-1 and TRBJ1-1; D gene uncertain. The germline gives CDR1 WNHNN, CDR2 SYGVQD (reference sequence). Trimming left V 1 base short and J 11 bases short, with 8 bases between. The CDR3 runs to 11 residues. The CDR3 region is CASSELGRAFF. CDR3 bases: TGCGCCAGCAGTGAGTTGGGCCGGGCTTTCTTT.

This clone was recorded once. The rearrangement links TRBV6-5 to TRBJ1-1; D remains ambiguous. This CDR3 contains 15 residues. The V end lost 0 bases, the J end lost 5 bases, and 13 bases lay between the germline ends. The V gene's germline CDR1 is MNHEY and CDR2 SVGAGI. CDR3 protein: CASSYSASLGTEAFF. Here the CDR3 DNA reads TGTGCCAGCAGTTACTCGGCGTCGCTGGGGACTGAAGCTTTCTTT.